Sequencing of this T cell receptor beta chain was carried out in a study of shared clonotypes between healthy human individuals. Subsets obtained from CD4+ cells comprised CD45RA+ naive and CD45RA-negative memory cells. Produced via immunoSEQ multiplex PCR; TCRdb's table is partial and in-frame only. The sample lists roughly 2,500,000 clones, under 95% occurring once. Findings and caveats of the study: Lower generation probabilities were found for non-shared clonotypes than for those shared by all four donors. Naive subsets typically showed greater estimated richness than memory subsets.

The CDR3 is made up of 15 amino acids. V was cut by 6 bases and J by 4 bases, with 18 bases left in between. CDR1 MNHNS and CDR2 SASEGT come from the germline V gene. A single count supports this clone. Antigen specificity is unknown. Sequenced material: naive CD4+ T cells from PBMCs. Subset: CD45RA+ positively selected. The chain combines TRBV6-1 with TRBJ1-2; possibly TRBD1 for D (5 bases). The clonotype comes from a man aged 18 to 29 in good health. Some clones in this sample may be carry-over from other donors' samples. This chain's CDR3 is CASRETEGLSYGYTF. CDR3 nucleotides: TGTGCCAGCAGAGAGACGGAGGGGCTAAGCTATGGCTACACCTTC.